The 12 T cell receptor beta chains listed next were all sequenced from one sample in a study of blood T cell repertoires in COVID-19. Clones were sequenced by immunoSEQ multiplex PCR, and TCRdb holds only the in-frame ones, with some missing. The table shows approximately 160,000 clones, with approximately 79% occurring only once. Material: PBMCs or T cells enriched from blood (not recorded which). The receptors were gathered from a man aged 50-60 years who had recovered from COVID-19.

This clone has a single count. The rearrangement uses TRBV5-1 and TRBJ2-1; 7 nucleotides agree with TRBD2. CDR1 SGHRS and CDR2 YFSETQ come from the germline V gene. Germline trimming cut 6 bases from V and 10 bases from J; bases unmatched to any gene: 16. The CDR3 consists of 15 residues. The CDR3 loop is CASTLGGEGAGEQFF. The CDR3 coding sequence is TGCGCCAGCACCCTGGGGGGGGAAGGGGCTGGCGAGCAGTTCTTC.

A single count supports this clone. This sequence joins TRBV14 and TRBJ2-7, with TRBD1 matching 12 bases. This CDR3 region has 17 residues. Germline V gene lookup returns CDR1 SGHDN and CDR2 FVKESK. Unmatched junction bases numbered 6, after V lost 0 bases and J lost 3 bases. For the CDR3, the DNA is TGTGCCAGCAGCCAAGATATGGGGACAGGGGGCCTCTACGAGCAGTACTTC. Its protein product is CASSQDMGTGGLYEQYF.

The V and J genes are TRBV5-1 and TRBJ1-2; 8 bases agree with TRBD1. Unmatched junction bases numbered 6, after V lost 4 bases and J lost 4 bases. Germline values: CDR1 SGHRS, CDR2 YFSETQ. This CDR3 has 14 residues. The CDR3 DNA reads TGCGCCAGCAGCCCTGGACAGGGCCCCTATGGCTACACCTTC. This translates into CASSPGQGPYGYTF. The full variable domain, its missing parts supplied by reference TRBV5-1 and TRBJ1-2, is KAGVTQTPRYLIKTRGQQVTLSCSPISGHRSVSWYQQTPGQGLQFLFEYFSETQRNKGNFPGRFSGRQFSNSRSEMNVSTLELGDSALYLCASSPGQGPYGYTFGSGTRLTVV.

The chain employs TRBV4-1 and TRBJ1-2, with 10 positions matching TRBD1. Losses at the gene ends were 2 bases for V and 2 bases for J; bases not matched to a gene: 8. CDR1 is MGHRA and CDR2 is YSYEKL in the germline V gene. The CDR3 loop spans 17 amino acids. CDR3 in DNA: TGCGCCAGCAGCCAATCCGGGACAGGGGCGCGGAACTATGGCTACACCTTC. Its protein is CASSQSGTGARNYGYTF.

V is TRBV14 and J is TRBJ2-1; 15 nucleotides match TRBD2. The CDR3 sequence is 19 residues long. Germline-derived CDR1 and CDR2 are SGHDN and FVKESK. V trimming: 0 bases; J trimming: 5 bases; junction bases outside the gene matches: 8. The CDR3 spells CASSQDPGTSGGRHNEQFF. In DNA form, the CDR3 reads TGTGCCAGCAGCCAAGACCCCGGGACTAGCGGGGGGCGACACAATGAGCAGTTCTTC.

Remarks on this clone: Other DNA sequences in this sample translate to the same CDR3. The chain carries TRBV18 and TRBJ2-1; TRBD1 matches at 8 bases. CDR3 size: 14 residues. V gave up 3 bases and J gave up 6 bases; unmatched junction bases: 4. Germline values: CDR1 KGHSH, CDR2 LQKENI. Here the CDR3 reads CASSPATGVNEQFF. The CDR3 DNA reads TGTGCCAGCTCACCGGCGACAGGGGTCAATGAGCAGTTCTTC. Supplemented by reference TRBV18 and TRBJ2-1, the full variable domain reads NAGVMQNPRHLVRRRGQEARLRCSPMKGHSHVYWYRQLPEEGLKFMVYLQKENIIDESGMPKERFSAEFPKEGPSILRIQQVVRGDSAAYFCASSPATGVNEQFFGPGTRLTVL.

The CDR3 here is CASSSPSSKNIQYF. CDR3 bases: TGTGCCAGCAGCTCCCCCTCGAGCAAAAACATTCAGTACTTC. V usage is TRBV7-9 and J usage is TRBJ2-4; D is unresolved. Trimming removed 4 bases from V and 3 bases from J, with 10 bases in between. Per germline, CDR1 SEHNR and CDR2 FQNEAQ (reference sequence). The CDR3 covers 14 residues.

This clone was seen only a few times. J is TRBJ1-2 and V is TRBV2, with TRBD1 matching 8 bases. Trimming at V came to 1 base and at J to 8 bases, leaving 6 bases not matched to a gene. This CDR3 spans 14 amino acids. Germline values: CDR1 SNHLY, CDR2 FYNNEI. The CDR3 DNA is TGTGCCAGCAGTGAAGAGCGGACAGGGCGGGGCTACACCTTC. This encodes CASSEERTGRGYTF.

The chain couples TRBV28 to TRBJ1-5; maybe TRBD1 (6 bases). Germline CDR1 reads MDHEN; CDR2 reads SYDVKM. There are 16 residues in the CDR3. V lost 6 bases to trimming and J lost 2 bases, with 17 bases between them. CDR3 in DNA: TGTGCCAGCAGAAGTACAGGGTTGGGGGGCAATCAGCCCCAGCATTTT. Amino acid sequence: CASRSTGLGGNQPQHF.

CDR3 bases: TGTGCCATCAGTTTCGCAGGGTCAAGGACCCAGTACTTC. Translating it yields CAISFAGSRTQYF. This chain links TRBV10-3 with TRBJ2-5, with D maybe TRBD1 (5 bases). Between the trimmed V and J ends, which lost 5 bases and 7 bases, there was a span of 14 bases. This CDR3 has 13 amino acids. The germline CDR1 and CDR2 sequences are ENHRY and SYGVKD.

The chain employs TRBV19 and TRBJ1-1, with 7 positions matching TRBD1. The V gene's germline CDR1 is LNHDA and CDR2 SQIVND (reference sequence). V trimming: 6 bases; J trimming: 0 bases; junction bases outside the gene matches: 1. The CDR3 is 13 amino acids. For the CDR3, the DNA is TGTGCCAGTAGGACAGGGATGAACACTGAAGCTTTCTTT. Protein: CASRTGMNTEAFF.

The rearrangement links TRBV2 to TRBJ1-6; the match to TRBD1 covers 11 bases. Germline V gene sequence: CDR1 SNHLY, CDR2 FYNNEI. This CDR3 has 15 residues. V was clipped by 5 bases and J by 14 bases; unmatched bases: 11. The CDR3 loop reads CASSPRTGGNLALHF. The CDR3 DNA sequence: TGTGCCAGCAGTCCCCGGACAGGGGGCAACTTGGCCCTCCACTTT. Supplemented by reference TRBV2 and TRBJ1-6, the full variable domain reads EPEVTQTPSHQVTQMGQEVILRCVPISNHLYFYWYRQILGQKVEFLVSFYNNEISEKSEIFDDQFSVERPDGSNFTLKIRSTKLEDSAMYFCASSPRTGGNLALHFGNGTRLTVT.